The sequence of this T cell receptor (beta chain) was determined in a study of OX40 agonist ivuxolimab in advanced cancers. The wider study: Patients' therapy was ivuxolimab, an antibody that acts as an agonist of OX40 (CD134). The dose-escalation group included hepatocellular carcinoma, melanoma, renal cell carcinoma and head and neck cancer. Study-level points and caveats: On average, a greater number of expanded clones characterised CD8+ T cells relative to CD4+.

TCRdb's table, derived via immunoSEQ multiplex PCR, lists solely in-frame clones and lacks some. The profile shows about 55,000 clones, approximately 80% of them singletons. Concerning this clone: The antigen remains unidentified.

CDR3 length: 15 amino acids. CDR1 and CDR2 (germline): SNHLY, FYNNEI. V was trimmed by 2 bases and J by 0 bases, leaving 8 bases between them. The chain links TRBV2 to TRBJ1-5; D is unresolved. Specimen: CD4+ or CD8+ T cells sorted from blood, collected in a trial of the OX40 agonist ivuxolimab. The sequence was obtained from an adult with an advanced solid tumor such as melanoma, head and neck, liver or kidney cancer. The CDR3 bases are TGTGCCAGCAGTGAATCGGGTCATAGCAATCAGCCCCAGCATTTT. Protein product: CASSESGHSNQPQHF.